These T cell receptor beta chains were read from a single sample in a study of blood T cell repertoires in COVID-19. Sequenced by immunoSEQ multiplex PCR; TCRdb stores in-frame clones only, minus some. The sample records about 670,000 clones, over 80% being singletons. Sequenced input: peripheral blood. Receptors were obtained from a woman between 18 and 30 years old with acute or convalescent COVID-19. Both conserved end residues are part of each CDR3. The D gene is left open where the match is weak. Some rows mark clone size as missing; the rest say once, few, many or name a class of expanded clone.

cdr3_nt: TGTGCCAGTAGCCCTCGGGTCGAGACGTTCACAGATACGCAGTATTTT
cdr3_aa: CASSPRVETFTDTQYF
clone_size: NA
d_call: NA
v_call: TRBV19
j_call: TRBJ2-3

cdr3_nt: TGCGCCAGCAGCGATGGACAGGCGGTCCAAAACTATGGCTACACCTTC
cdr3_aa: CASSDGQAVQNYGYTF
clone_size: once
d_call: TRBD1
v_call: TRBV5-1
j_call: TRBJ1-2

cdr3_nt: TGTGCCAGCAGCGCTCTAGCAATGAACACCGGGGAGCTGTTTTTT
cdr3_aa: CASSALAMNTGELFF
clone_size: few
d_call: NA
v_call: TRBV5-6
j_call: TRBJ2-2

cdr3_nt: TGTGCCAGCAGCGTAGGAGGGGGTGCCACTGAAGCTTTCTTT
cdr3_aa: CASSVGGGATEAFF
clone_size: NA
d_call: NA
v_call: TRBV9
j_call: TRBJ1-1

cdr3_nt: TGTGCCAGCAGTTACGGGGAGGCGGCAGATACGCAGTATTTT
cdr3_aa: CASSYGEAADTQYF
clone_size: NA
d_call: NA
v_call: TRBV6-6
j_call: TRBJ2-3

cdr3_nt: TGCAGCGTTGATAGTCAGGGGGACACCATATATTTT
cdr3_aa: CSVDSQGDTIYF
clone_size: NA
d_call: TRBD1
v_call: TRBV29-1
j_call: TRBJ1-3

cdr3_nt: TGTGCCAGCTCACAACAGGGGAATCAGCCCCAGCATTTT
cdr3_aa: CASSQQGNQPQHF
clone_size: few
d_call: TRBD1
v_call: TRBV18
j_call: TRBJ1-5

cdr3_nt: TGTGCCAGCTCACGGGACAGGGGTAATTCACCCCTCCACTTT
cdr3_aa: CASSRDRGNSPLHF
clone_size: NA
d_call: TRBD1
v_call: TRBV18
j_call: TRBJ1-6

cdr3_nt: TGTGCCAGTAGTATAACAGGGTTGGTCACTGAAGCTTTCTTT
cdr3_aa: CASSITGLVTEAFF
clone_size: NA
d_call: NA
v_call: TRBV19
j_call: TRBJ1-1

cdr3_nt: TGTGCCAGCAGGACACACTTGAACACTGAAGCTTTCTTT
cdr3_aa: CASRTHLNTEAFF
clone_size: NA
d_call: NA
v_call: TRBV6-5
j_call: TRBJ1-1

cdr3_nt: TGTGCCAGCAGCGGAACAGACAGGGGGCCATTCTACGAGCAGTACTTC
cdr3_aa: CASSGTDRGPFYEQYF
clone_size: few
d_call: TRBD1
v_call: TRBV9
j_call: TRBJ2-7

cdr3_nt: TGTGCCAGCAGGGTCGAAACCGGGACACAATACAATGAGCAGTTCTTC
cdr3_aa: CASRVETGTQYNEQFF
clone_size: NA
d_call: NA
v_call: TRBV2
j_call: TRBJ2-1

cdr3_nt: NA
cdr3_aa: CASSFFLERAHYGYTF
clone_size: NA
d_call: NA
v_call: TRBV7-9
j_call: TRBJ1-2

cdr3_nt: TGTGCCAGCAGTGCATCGCAGTTCGATGTTCGTCACGAGCAGTACTTC
cdr3_aa: CASSASQFDVRHEQYF
clone_size: NA
d_call: NA
v_call: TRBV6-1
j_call: TRBJ2-7

cdr3_nt: TGTGCCTGGAGTCACAGGGGGGAAAAACTGTTTTTT
cdr3_aa: CAWSHRGEKLFF
clone_size: once
d_call: TRBD1
v_call: TRBV30
j_call: TRBJ1-4

cdr3_nt: TGTGCCAGCCTCGCAGAGGGCACGCAGTATTTT
cdr3_aa: CASLAEGTQYF
clone_size: NA
d_call: NA
v_call: TRBV6-5
j_call: TRBJ2-3

cdr3_nt: TGTGCCAGCAGCCCGGGACTAGCGGGCAATGAGCAGTTCTTC
cdr3_aa: CASSPGLAGNEQFF
clone_size: NA
d_call: TRBD2
v_call: TRBV7-2
j_call: TRBJ2-1

cdr3_nt: TGCGCCAGCAGCGCGGGACAGGCCTACTCTGGAAACACCATATATTTT
cdr3_aa: CASSAGQAYSGNTIYF
clone_size: NA
d_call: TRBD1
v_call: TRBV5-1
j_call: TRBJ1-3

cdr3_nt: TGTGCTAGTGGTACCCGAGGAACCTACGAGCAGTACTTC
cdr3_aa: CASGTRGTYEQYF
clone_size: once
d_call: NA
v_call: TRBV12-5
j_call: TRBJ2-7

cdr3_nt: TGCAGCGTACGGGGGGGCAAGAAAATGAACACTGAAGCTTTCTTT
cdr3_aa: CSVRGGKKMNTEAFF
clone_size: NA
d_call: NA
v_call: TRBV29-1
j_call: TRBJ1-1

cdr3_nt: TGTGCCAGCAGTTACTCGACAAGTGGGACAGTTGCCTACGAGCAGTACTTC
cdr3_aa: CASSYSTSGTVAYEQYF
clone_size: NA
d_call: TRBD1
v_call: TRBV6-2/TRBV6-3
j_call: TRBJ2-7

cdr3_nt: TGTGCCTGGAGCTGGTCGGGCAATGAGCAGTTCTTC
cdr3_aa: CAWSWSGNEQFF
clone_size: NA
d_call: NA
v_call: TRBV30
j_call: TRBJ2-1

cdr3_nt: TGCGCCAGCATCTACGGAGATACGCAGTATTTT
cdr3_aa: CASIYGDTQYF
clone_size: NA
d_call: NA
v_call: TRBV10-2
j_call: TRBJ2-3

cdr3_nt: TGTGCCAGCAGCCAAGGGGATGGGACACTTTTGAGGAATCAGTACTTC
cdr3_aa: CASSQGDGTLLRNQYF
clone_size: NA
d_call: NA
v_call: TRBV3-1/TRBV3-2
j_call: TRBJ2-4

cdr3_nt: TGTGCCAGCAGGCCCAGGGGTATCGGTCTGCCCCAGCATTTT
cdr3_aa: CASRPRGIGLPQHF
clone_size: NA
d_call: NA
v_call: TRBV6-5
j_call: TRBJ1-5

cdr3_nt: TGTGCCAGCAGCCGCGGGACAGAGTATGGCTACACCTTC
cdr3_aa: CASSRGTEYGYTF
clone_size: NA
d_call: TRBD1
v_call: TRBV6-5
j_call: TRBJ1-2

cdr3_nt: TGTGCCAGCAGCGCAAACAGGCTTTCCTACGAGCAGTACTTC
cdr3_aa: CASSANRLSYEQYF
clone_size: NA
d_call: NA
v_call: TRBV6-5
j_call: TRBJ2-7

cdr3_nt: TGTGCCAGCAGCCTGGGCCGCAATCAGCCCCAGCATTTT
cdr3_aa: CASSLGRNQPQHF
clone_size: NA
d_call: NA
v_call: TRBV7-9
j_call: TRBJ1-5

cdr3_nt: TGTGCCAGCAGGTCCCGACAGGGAGGCAATCAGCCCCAGCATTTT
cdr3_aa: CASRSRQGGNQPQHF
clone_size: once
d_call: TRBD1
v_call: TRBV27
j_call: TRBJ1-5

cdr3_nt: TGTGCCAGCAGCTCAAGACTTGGCTACACCTTC
cdr3_aa: CASSSRLGYTF
clone_size: NA
d_call: NA
v_call: TRBV5-4
j_call: TRBJ1-2

cdr3_nt: TGTGCCAGCAGCTTGGCCGGGTCGGTGGGTATAAAGGACACTGAAGCTTTCTTT
cdr3_aa: CASSLAGSVGIKDTEAFF
clone_size: NA
d_call: NA
v_call: TRBV7-3
j_call: TRBJ1-1

cdr3_nt: TGTGCCAGCAGCTACCGGCAACAGGGTAATGAAAAACTGTTTTTT
cdr3_aa: CASSYRQQGNEKLFF
clone_size: NA
d_call: NA
v_call: TRBV7-9
j_call: TRBJ1-4

cdr3_nt: TGTGCCACCAGTGATTCCCCCCCTAGGGGGCATACGCAGTATTTT
cdr3_aa: CATSDSPPRGHTQYF
clone_size: NA
d_call: TRBD1
v_call: TRBV24-1
j_call: TRBJ2-3

cdr3_nt: TGCGCCAGCAGCCAAGGGGGACAGGGTGAGACTGGGGCCAACGTCTTGACTTTC
cdr3_aa: CASSQGGQGETGANVLTF
clone_size: NA
d_call: TRBD1
v_call: TRBV4-1
j_call: TRBJ2-6